These 17 T cell receptor beta chains came from one sample sequenced in a study of regulatory T cells in long-lasting Graves disease. Arm-PCR of CDR3 regions and iRepertoire HTBI primers were the basis on which TCR beta libraries were built. Using its own MiXCR run on the multiplex PCR reads, TCRdb lists one record per CDR3 protein. The sample shows hundreds of thousands of distinct CDR3 sequences, approximately 15% of them seen only once. Time point meaning: newly diagnosed GD, antithyroid drugs for less than 3 months. Making the TCR library involved RNA that had been extracted from PBMCs. A further study also used this sample, focusing on T cells in Graves' hyperthyroidism and ophthalmopathy.

This specimen was peripheral blood mononuclear cells (PBMCs), taken at new diagnosis, from a patient treated with antithyroid drugs. These receptors were taken from a man aged 30 to 39 with Graves disease.

This clonotype has a count of ten or more. The V and J genes are TRBV5-1 and TRBJ2-7, with TRBD2 matching 15 bases. CDR1 and CDR2 (germline): SGHRS, YFSETQ. The CDR3 length is 16 residues. With 0 bases clipped from V and 6 bases from J, the junction kept 4 bases outside the gene matches. The DNA for the CDR3 is TGCGCCAGCAGCTTGGATCCGGGACTAGCGGGAGGCGAGCAGTACTTC. Translated: CASSLDPGLAGGEQYF.

This clonotype was picked up many times. J is TRBJ2-5 and V is TRBV27; D might be TRBD1 or TRBD2, each matching 5 bases. The CDR3 totals 16 residues. Deletions cut 7 bases from V and 1 base from J, with 19 bases between. Germline CDR1 reads MNHEY; CDR2 reads SMNVEV (reference sequence). CDR3 coding DNA: TGTGCCAGCAAATTAAGGGGAGCTGGACTCCAAGAGACCCAGTACTTC. This gives the protein CASKLRGAGLQETQYF.

This rearrangement joins TRBV7-8 to TRBJ2-2, with D perhaps TRBD1 (6 bases). Between the trimmed V and J ends, which lost 3 bases and 1 base, there was a span of 12 bases. CDR3 size: 16 residues. Germline-derived CDR1 and CDR2 are SGHVS and FQNEAQ. CDR3 nucleotide sequence: TGTGCCAGCAGCTTCGGCCAGGGGATGAACACCGGGGAGCTGTTTTTT. It is translated as CASSFGQGMNTGELFF.

The rearrangement uses TRBV5-4 and TRBJ2-5; a possible D gene is TRBD2 (6 bases). CDR1 is SGHNT and CDR2 is YYREEE in the germline V gene (reference sequence). V was cut by 0 bases and J by 3 bases, with 12 bases left in between. The CDR3 sequence is 15 residues long. CDR3: CASSLVDYLEETQYF. DNA of the CDR3: TGTGCCAGCAGCTTGGTGGACTACCTAGAAGAGACCCAGTACTTC.

This clonotype was seen a handful of times. J is TRBJ2-2 and V is TRBV20-1; TRBD1 agrees at 10 bases. The CDR3 is made up of 14 amino acids. Trimming at V came to 1 base and at J to 7 bases, leaving 3 bases not matched to a gene. Germline V gives CDR1 DFQATT, CDR2 SNEGSKA (reference sequence). CDR3 residues: CSARGQGAHGELFF. The CDR3 DNA reads as TGCAGTGCTAGAGGACAGGGGGCTCACGGGGAGCTGTTTTTT.

The V and J genes are TRBV27 and TRBJ2-7; D possibly corresponds to TRBD1 (6 bases). CDR1 is MNHEY and CDR2 is SMNVEV in the germline V gene (reference sequence). There are 15 residues in the CDR3. V was clipped by 3 bases and J by 7 bases, with 19 bases between them. CDR3 region: CASSLFPDRTEEQYF. The DNA of the CDR3 is TGTGCCAGCAGTTTGTTTCCCGACAGGACCGAGGAGCAGTACTTC.

V is TRBV18 and J is TRBJ1-5; weak D call: TRBD1 (6 bases). The CDR3 is 14 residues long. Germline CDR1 reads KGHSH; CDR2 reads LQKENI. V was cut by 3 bases and J by 5 bases, with 11 bases left in between. CDR3 in DNA: TGTGCCAGCTCACCCTTTTCAGGGGATCAGCCCCAGCATTTT. This gives the protein CASSPFSGDQPQHF.

The rearrangement joins TRBV20-1 to TRBJ2-1; 9 nucleotides match TRBD2. This CDR3 spans 17 amino acids. Germline loops: CDR1 DFQATT, CDR2 SNEGSKA (reference sequence). Trimming removed 5 bases from V and 4 bases from J; junction bases left unmatched: 15. The CDR3: CSAPRPGLAGIYNEQFF. The CDR3 nucleotides read TGCAGTGCTCCGAGACCGGGACTAGCCGGAATATACAATGAGCAGTTCTTC.

The chain employs TRBV12-3 or TRBV12-4 and TRBJ1-2, with D unclear. This CDR3 comprises 18 residues. V lost 3 bases and J lost 2, with 22 bases in between. For the CDR3, the DNA is TGTGCCAGCAGTTTGTCGTCGAATCCGGTACGCCCGAACTATGGCTACACCTTC. Its translation: CASSLSSNPVRPNYGYTF.

This clonotype was seen repeatedly, ten times or more. The chain carries TRBV7-9 and TRBJ1-2, with D unresolved. The CDR3 runs to 14 residues. CDR1 SEHNR and CDR2 FQNEAQ come from the germline V gene (reference sequence). The ends were cut back, 5 bases at V and 2 bases at J, with 12 bases in the middle. CDR3 sequence: CASSPGGPNYGYTF. As DNA, the CDR3 is TGTGCCAGCAGCCCGGGCGGCCCCAACTATGGCTACACCTTC.

Comments on this clonotype: A far larger clone is off by one base, so a read error is likely. The final CDR3 position lacks the conserved phenylalanine or tryptophan, pointing to a likely read error. The rearrangement links TRBV7-9 to TRBJ2-2; D gene ambiguous. Germline lookup yields CDR1 SEHNR and CDR2 FQNEAQ (reference sequence). V dropped 0 bases and J dropped 0 bases, with 2 bases sitting between them. This CDR3 has 14 residues. CDR3: CASSLAANTGELFL. In DNA form, the CDR3 reads TGTGCCAGCAGCTTAGCCGCGAACACCGGGGAGCTGTTTTTA.

This clonotype was seen ten or more times. This chain links TRBV6-1 with TRBJ1-5, with TRBD1 as a possible D gene (6 bases). The CDR3 loop spans 15 amino acids. Germline CDR1 and CDR2: MNHNS and SASEGT. V shed 3 bases and J shed 2 bases, with 11 bases lying between them. DNA of the CDR3: TGTGCCAGCAGTGATGGGGGGCGCGGCAATCAGCCCCAGCATTTT. Its protein is CASSDGGRGNQPQHF.

In this sample, this clonotype turned up a few times. The chain uses TRBV19 and TRBJ2-1; 7 bases agree with TRBD1. The germline V gene encodes CDR1 LNHDA and CDR2 SQIVND (reference sequence). This CDR3 is built from 14 residues. With 4 bases clipped from V and 7 bases from J, the junction kept 7 bases outside the gene matches. CDR3 sequence (DNA): TGTGCCAGTAGTACCCCGGGACAGATAAATGAGCAGTTCTTC. Protein product: CASSTPGQINEQFF.

This clonotype was counted ten times or more. The chain employs TRBV11-2 and TRBJ2-1; TRBD2 is a possible D gene (5 bases). The CDR3 has 15 amino acids. Germline V lookup: CDR1 SGHAT, CDR2 FQNNGV. Trimming stripped 1 base from V and 12 bases from J, with 19 bases between. The CDR3 nucleotides read TGTGCCAGCAGCTTAGTGGGCGGGCTCGGGGTTGTGCAGTTCTTC. Protein product: CASSLVGGLGVVQFF.

This clonotype was observed a few times. The chain employs TRBV25-1 and TRBJ2-3; D ambiguous. The length of the CDR3 is 14 residues. The V and J ends lost 4 bases and 4 bases respectively, with 12 bases between them. Looked up from germline, CDR1 is MGHDK and CDR2 is SYGVNS. The CDR3 DNA follows: TGTGCCAGCAGTGCCGTCGGCGAGTCAGATACGCAGTATTTT. Amino acids: CASSAVGESDTQYF.

This clonotype showed up many times. The chain links TRBV11-2 to TRBJ2-2; D is ambiguous. The germline V gene has CDR1 SGHAT and CDR2 FQNNGV. The CDR3 sequence is 15 residues long. Between the trimmed V and J ends, which lost 7 bases and 4 bases, there was a span of 16 bases. CDR3 DNA sequence: TGTGCCAGCACACTGGTCCCCCACGGCACCGGGGAGCTGTTTTTT. It yields the protein CASTLVPHGTGELFF. The full variable domain, rest sourced from reference TRBV11-2 and TRBJ2-2, is EAGVAQSPRYKIIEKRQSVAFWCNPISGHATLYWYQQILGQGPKLLIQFQNNGVVDDSQLPKDRFSAERLKGVDSTLKIQPAKLEDSAVYLCASTLVPHGTGELFFGEGSRLTVL.

The table lists this clonotype with many counts. The chain joins TRBV28 to TRBJ1-2; the match to TRBD1 covers 7 bases. J lost 4 bases, V lost 5 bases, and 7 bases had no gene match. The CDR3 contains 14 residues. Germline V gene sequence: CDR1 MDHEN, CDR2 SYDVKM. The CDR3 spells CASSVQGGTYGYTF. The CDR3, as DNA: TGTGCCAGCAGTGTTCAGGGGGGGACCTATGGCTACACCTTC.